A single sample gave rise to the 32 T cell receptor beta chains below, sequenced in a study of T-cell reconstitution after alpha-beta-depleted transplantation in children. The TCRbeta library was prepared with unique molecular identifiers. Each CDR3 protein is one row after TCRdb ran MiXCR on the PCR reads. Altogether about 460,000 distinct CDR3 sequences are present, around 13% being singletons, with the ten largest covering 5% to 6%. This sample comprised PBMCs from the stem cell graft donor, obtained from the stem cell graft. These receptors were collected from a human donor who donated a stem cell graft to a child with combined immunodeficiency.

This clonotype occurred a few times. This chain joins TRBV5-1 and TRBJ2-7; 7 nucleotides line up with TRBD1. Trimming cost V 4 bases and J 7 bases; bases outside gene matches: 11. In germline, CDR1 is SGHRS, CDR2 YFSETQ. The CDR3 has 14 amino acids. CDR3 coding DNA: TGCGCCAGCAGCCCCGGCGGACAGGTTGGAGAGCAGTACTTC. Translation gives CASSPGGQVGEQYF.

The chain has TRBV29-1 and TRBJ2-1; 7 bases agree with TRBD2. The CDR3 sequence is 14 residues long. Germline CDR1 reads SQVTM; CDR2 reads ANQGSEA. With V trimmed by 3 bases and J by 2 bases, 4 bases remained unmatched. CDR3 coding DNA: TGCAGCGTTGAGGGACTAACCGCCTACAATGAGCAGTTCTTC. Translated, it gives CSVEGLTAYNEQFF.

This clonotype was seen ten or more times. The rearrangement joins TRBV10-3 to TRBJ2-2; D is perhaps TRBD2 (5 bases). Germline lookup yields CDR1 ENHRY and CDR2 SYGVKD. The CDR3 sequence is 15 residues long. V lost 7 bases to trimming and J lost 7 bases, with 19 bases between them. CDR3 sequence (DNA): TGTGCCATCACTTCTAGTCCAACTGGAGGCGGGGAGCTGTTTTTT. Protein: CAITSSPTGGGELFF.

This chain joins TRBV27 and TRBJ1-1, with D unresolved. Trimming took 6 bases from V and 0 from J, leaving 17 bases between them. The CDR3 spans 16 residues. The germline V gene has CDR1 MNHEY and CDR2 SMNVEV (reference sequence). In nucleotides, the CDR3 is TGTGCCAGCAGCCGTAATCGGGGATCCATGAACACTGAAGCTTTCTTT. Its protein product is CASSRNRGSMNTEAFF.

The V and J genes are TRBV7-6 and TRBJ2-2; 9 bases map to TRBD1. The V gene's germline CDR1 is SGHVS and CDR2 FNYEAQ. V dropped 5 bases and J dropped 4; count of bases not matched to a gene: 8. The CDR3 length is 16 residues. The CDR3 DNA sequence: TGTGCCAGCAGCACCAGGACAGGGGCTATCACCGGGGAGCTGTTTTTT. It encodes CASSTRTGAITGELFF.

This clonotype was recorded a few times. This chain joins TRBV5-1 and TRBJ2-1, with D possibly matching TRBD1 (6 bases). Germline V gene data show CDR1 as SGHRS and CDR2 as YFSETQ. The CDR3 loop spans 18 amino acids. V shed 0 bases and J shed 5 bases, with 21 bases lying between them. The CDR3 here is CASSLGPGHAMFDNEQFF. The CDR3 DNA reads TGCGCCAGCAGCTTGGGCCCGGGACACGCGATGTTTGACAATGAGCAGTTCTTC.

Ten or more counts support this clonotype. The chain has TRBV5-1 and TRBJ1-2; D not resolved. This CDR3 spans 12 amino acids. Trimming removed 0 bases at V and 8 bases at J, with 8 bases between. Germline values: CDR1 SGHRS, CDR2 YFSETQ. CDR3 residues: CASSLEGSGYTF. The CDR3 bases are TGCGCCAGCAGCTTGGAAGGGAGCGGCTACACCTTC.

This clonotype showed up just a few times. V gene TRBV6-2 or TRBV6-3 combines with J gene TRBJ1-2, with D unresolved. CDR1 is MNHEY and CDR2 is SVGEGT in the germline V gene. The CDR3 totals 13 residues. Trimming pared 7 bases from V and 4 bases from J, leaving 13 bases between. The CDR3 nucleotides read TGTGCCAGCACTCCCGGAGGAACCTATGGCTACACCTTC. It yields the protein CASTPGGTYGYTF.

V usage is TRBV13 and J usage is TRBJ2-6; D gene unclear. This CDR3 has 17 residues. Germline CDR1 is PRHDT and CDR2 is FYEKMQ (reference sequence). Trimming pared 0 bases from V and 0 bases from J, leaving 9 bases between. The CDR3 DNA reads as TGTGCCAGCAGCTTAGGTGGTAGGGCCTCTGGGGCCAACGTCCTGACTTTC. It encodes CASSLGGRASGANVLTF.

The gene calls are TRBV12-3 or TRBV12-4 and TRBJ2-7; D unresolved. V dropped 3 bases and J dropped 2 bases, with 8 bases sitting between them. The CDR3 runs 13 residues. The chain's CDR3 is CASSFHSAYEQYF. The CDR3 nucleotides read TGTGCCAGCAGTTTCCACTCCGCCTACGAGCAGTACTTC.

The table lists this clonotype with a few counts. The chain carries TRBV5-1 and TRBJ2-7; D may be TRBD2 (7 bases). Germline V CDR1 and CDR2: SGHRS, YFSETQ. The CDR3 covers 15 residues. Trimming took 0 bases from V and 7 from J, leaving 17 bases between them. CDR3 protein: CASSLDGGLAAEQYF. The DNA of the CDR3 is TGCGCCAGCAGCTTGGACGGGGGGCTTGCGGCTGAGCAGTACTTC.

The gene calls are TRBV7-9 and TRBJ2-3; no clear D. Germline assignment: CDR1 SEHNR and CDR2 FQNEAQ (reference sequence). The V end lost 3 bases, the J end lost 9 bases, and 16 bases lay between the germline ends. This CDR3 spans 14 amino acids. The CDR3 here is CASSFDPGRDTQYF. DNA for the CDR3: TGTGCCAGCAGCTTTGACCCGGGCCGAGACACGCAGTATTTT.

The chain combines TRBV20-1 with TRBJ2-7; D gene ambiguous. The CDR3 length is 14 residues. CDR1 and CDR2 (germline): DFQATT, SNEGSKA (reference sequence). Between the trimmed V and J ends, which lost 5 bases and 0 bases, there was a span of 14 bases. CDR3 nucleotides: TGCAGTGCTGCAAGGACGTACAGCTCCTACGAGCAGTACTTC. Residues: CSAARTYSSYEQYF.

This clonotype was recorded many times. This chain uses TRBV27 with TRBJ2-7; 8 bases map to TRBD1. Germline loops: CDR1 MNHEY, CDR2 SMNVEV (reference sequence). Losses at the gene ends were 6 bases for V and 4 bases for J; bases not matched to a gene: 8. The CDR3 totals 14 residues. CDR3 sequence reads: CASSFGTGPYEQYF. CDR3 coding DNA: TGTGCCAGCAGCTTCGGGACAGGACCTTACGAGCAGTACTTC.

The chain is built from TRBV5-8 and TRBJ2-5; D remains unclear. V was clipped by 0 bases and J by 5 bases, with 5 bases between them. Germline CDR1 SGHTS, CDR2 YDEGEE. The CDR3 has 12 amino acids. The CDR3 DNA follows: TGTGCCAGCAGCTTGGACGCGGAGACCCAGTACTTC. This sequence encodes CASSLDAETQYF.

This clonotype was counted between two and nine times. The chain joins TRBV7-2 to TRBJ2-3; 9 bases are shared with TRBD2. Germline V gene data show CDR1 as SGHTA and CDR2 as FQGNSA. The CDR3 loop spans 16 amino acids. V trimming: 5 bases; J trimming: 3 bases; junction bases outside the gene matches: 9. The CDR3 coding sequence is TGTGCCAGCAGCCCCGGACTAGCGAGGGGGACAGATACGCAGTATTTT. The encoded protein is CASSPGLARGTDTQYF. The whole variable domain, filled in from reference TRBV7-2 and TRBJ2-3, reads GAGVSQSPSNKVTEKGKDVELRCDPISGHTALYWYRQSLGQGLEFLIYFQGNSAPDKSGLPSDRFSAERTGGSVSTLTIQRTQQEDSAVYLCASSPGLARGTDTQYFGPGTRLTVL.

This clonotype was recorded a few times. The gene calls are TRBV9 and TRBJ2-7; no definite D call. This CDR3 contains 15 residues. Deletions cut 4 bases from V and 3 bases from J, with 17 bases between. Germline CDR1 reads SGDLS; CDR2 reads YYNGEE. Written as DNA, the CDR3 is TGTGCCAGCAGCCCCCCGGGCCCGGCCCACTACGAGCAGTACTTC. This gives the protein CASSPPGPAHYEQYF.

Comments on this clonotype: Since a much larger clone is just one base distant, this may be a read error. No conserved phenylalanine or tryptophan is present at the end of the CDR3, so a read error is the likely explanation. The V gene is TRBV11-2, the J gene TRBJ2-4, with TRBD2 matching over 15 bases. Germline CDR1 reads SGHAT; CDR2 reads FQNNGV. The junction had 5 bases not matched to a gene; V was cut back by 5 bases and J by 0 bases. The CDR3 loop spans 18 amino acids. CDR3 nucleotide sequence: TGTGCCAGCAGCCCTGGACTAGCGGGGGGGCTAGCCAAAAACATTCAGTACTAC. Encoded protein: CASSPGLAGGLAKNIQYY.

This clonotype was counted ten times or more. J is TRBJ2-5 and V is TRBV6-2 or TRBV6-3, with TRBD1 identical over 8 bases. Germline CDR1 and CDR2: MNHEY and SVGEGT. The CDR3 is 14 amino acids. The ends lost 6 bases at V and 1 base at J; junction bases unmatched: 4. CDR3 in DNA: TGTGCCAGCAGATCAGACAGGGGCCAAGAGACCCAGTACTTC. Protein product: CASRSDRGQETQYF.

This clonotype was detected only a few times. The chain couples TRBV2 to TRBJ2-5, with 7 positions matching TRBD1. With V trimmed by 0 bases and J by 5 bases, 9 bases remained unmatched. CDR1 and CDR2 (germline): SNHLY, FYNNEI. CDR3 length: 16 residues. CDR3 loop: CASSEAATGNTETQYF. In DNA, the CDR3 is TGTGCCAGCAGTGAAGCCGCGACAGGGAATACGGAGACCCAGTACTTC.

The V call is TRBV10-2, the J call TRBJ2-3; no firm D call. The closer fit of TRBJ1-5 to the DNA end suggests the J call may be wrong. In germline, CDR1 is WSHSY, CDR2 SAAADI. The CDR3 covers 12 residues. CDR3 DNA: TGCGCCAGCAGTCGAAACACAGATACGCAGCATTTT. It codes for CASSRNTDTQHF.

V gene TRBV18 combines with J gene TRBJ1-4, with 8 bases aligning to TRBD1. The CDR3 spans 15 residues. With 2 bases clipped from V and 4 bases from J, the junction kept 3 bases outside the gene matches. In germline, CDR1 is KGHSH, CDR2 LQKENI. The CDR3 region has the DNA TGTGCCAGCTCACCATCGACAGGGGATAATGAAAAACTGTTTTTT. Its translation: CASSPSTGDNEKLFF.

The gene calls are TRBV21-1 and TRBJ2-7; TRBD2 was called by the table and not checked on the DNA. TRBV21-1 has pseudogene status. CDR3 length: 18 amino acids. CDR3 protein: CASSKGGTSGTSNNEQYF. In DNA form, the CDR3 reads TGTGCCAGCAGCAAAGGAGGGACTAGCGGAACCAGCAATAACGAGCAGTACTTC.

This clonotype has just a few counts. The J gene is TRBJ2-1, the V gene TRBV24-1, with 10 nucleotides matching TRBD2. Germline CDR1 and CDR2: KGHDR and SFDVKD. This CDR3 region has 16 residues. The V and J ends lost 4 bases and 7 bases, in that order; junction bases with no gene match: 9. The CDR3 loop is CATSDSSGRAVNEQFF. The CDR3 coding sequence is TGTGCCACCAGTGACTCCAGCGGGAGGGCTGTAAATGAGCAGTTCTTC.

This clonotype was counted between two and nine times. As DNA, the CDR3 is TGTGCCAGCAGAGACGAAACCCGCGGGAGCGGAGAGACCCAGTACTTC. Protein sequence: CASRDETRGSGETQYF. The chain links TRBV6-2 or TRBV6-3 to TRBJ2-5, with 7 bases fitting TRBD2. CDR1 and CDR2 from the germline V gene are MNHEY and SVGEGT. The CDR3 covers 16 residues. J was trimmed by 4 bases and V by 6 bases; bases with no gene match: 14.

In this sample, this clonotype turned up a few times. The CDR3 reads CASSQDPSYTDTQYF. The CDR3 coding sequence is TGTGCCAGCAGCCAAGATCCCAGCTACACAGATACGCAGTATTTT. V usage is TRBV4-2 and J usage is TRBJ2-3; D unclear. The V gene's germline CDR1 is LGHNA and CDR2 YNFKEQ. Trimming cost V 0 bases and J 2 bases, with 9 bases left between them. The CDR3 has 15 amino acids.

The V call is TRBV9, the J call TRBJ2-6; 9 bases agree with TRBD1. J gave up 4 bases and V 4 bases, and 6 bases lay outside the gene matches. In germline, CDR1 is SGDLS, CDR2 YYNGEE. The CDR3 is 16 residues long. CDR3 protein: CASSPRQGVGANVLTF. The CDR3 DNA follows: TGTGCCAGCAGCCCCCGACAGGGGGTAGGGGCCAACGTCCTGACTTTC.

This clonotype was recorded at least ten times. The chain carries TRBV5-6 and TRBJ2-1, with D maybe TRBD1 (5 bases). This CDR3 is built from 16 residues. Trimming stripped 0 bases from V and 4 bases from J, with 14 bases between. Germline-derived CDR1 and CDR2 are SGHDT and YYEEEE. CDR3 nucleotides: TGTGCCAGCAGCTTGGGGGAAGGGGCCCCTTACAATGAGCAGTTCTTC. Its protein product is CASSLGEGAPYNEQFF.

This clonotype was picked up one time. The gene calls are TRBV5-1 and TRBJ2-3, with 7 bases aligning to TRBD2. The trim removed 5 bases at V and 2 bases at J, leaving 5 bases unmatched. The CDR3 is 14 residues long. Looked up from germline, CDR1 is SGHRS and CDR2 is YFSETQ. In nucleotides, the CDR3 is TGCGCCAGCAGAACCCGGGACTACACAGATACGCAGTATTTT. Amino acids: CASRTRDYTDTQYF.

The V and J genes are TRBV7-9 and TRBJ1-3; D is ambiguous. With 5 bases removed from V and 7 bases from J, the gap between germline ends came to 9 bases. CDR1 SEHNR and CDR2 FQNEAQ come from the germline V gene (reference sequence). The CDR3 is made up of 12 amino acids. CDR3 nucleotide sequence: TGTGCCAGCAGCCCCCACCTGAACACCATATATTTT. Translation gives CASSPHLNTIYF.

The chain carries TRBV3-1 and TRBJ1-1; D gene uncertain. This CDR3 is 14 amino acids long. Per the germline V gene, CDR1 is LGHDT and CDR2 is YNNKEL (reference sequence). Trimming shortened V by 4 bases and J by 4 bases, and 13 bases separated the two germline ends. CDR3 sequence (DNA): TGTGCCAGCAGCCCCGCCGGATGGGGCACTGAAGCTTTCTTT. Protein: CASSPAGWGTEAFF.

This clonotype was seen at least ten times. This sequence joins TRBV5-1 and TRBJ2-7; D gene unclear. Germline lookup yields CDR1 SGHRS and CDR2 YFSETQ. The CDR3 consists of 14 residues. Trimming removed 6 bases from V and 0 bases from J, with 13 bases in between. CDR3: CASTKAYDSYEQYF. CDR3 nucleotide sequence: TGCGCCAGCACCAAGGCCTATGACTCCTACGAGCAGTACTTC.